This is a list of T cell receptor beta chains from one sample in a study of T-cell memory formation after mild COVID-19. TCRdb fed the 5' RACE reads into MiXCR, producing one record per CDR3 protein. The table has fewer than 90,000 distinct CDR3 sequences, more than 11% seen once. Sequenced sample: PBMCs or a T cell subset sorted from them (not recorded which). These receptor sequences come from an adult woman who had mild COVID-19 (a few samples of this study predate the infection). Cell type and time point are not known. The CDR3 runs from the conserved cysteine through the conserved F or W. Each record gives: J gene, V gene, D gene, clone size, CDR3 protein, CDR3 DNA. The D gene is left open where the match is weak. A clone size is listed for some rows: how often the clone was seen (once, few, many), or a class if it is expanded.

TRBJ2-3 | TRBV6-5 | TRBD1 | NA | CASSFAADRGLADTQYF | TGTGCCAGCAGTTTCGCCGCCGACAGGGGGCTCGCAGATACGCAGTATTTT
TRBJ2-7 | TRBV4-1 | NA | NA | CASSHVGTGSYEQYF | TGCGCCAGCAGCCACGTCGGTACAGGATCCTACGAGCAGTACTTC
TRBJ2-1 | TRBV20-1 | NA | many | CSAERVSSYNEQFF | TGCAGTGCTGAGCGGGTTAGCTCCTACAATGAGCAGTTCTTC
TRBJ2-7 | TRBV15 | NA | NA | CATSRDLQSYEQYF | TGTGCCACCAGCAGAGATTTGCAATCCTACGAGCAGTACTTC
TRBJ2-7 | TRBV6-2/TRBV6-3 | NA | NA | CASQAHEVDEQYF | TGTGCCAGCCAAGCGCATGAGGTTGACGAGCAGTACTTC
TRBJ2-7 | TRBV30 | NA | few | CASQGLGTYEQYF | TGTGCCTCTCAGGGGTTGGGTACCTACGAGCAGTACTTC
TRBJ1-1 | TRBV19 | NA | many | CASSTPIDSVNTEAFF | TGTGCCAGTAGTACCCCTATCGACAGCGTGAACACTGAAGCTTTCTTT
TRBJ2-3 | TRBV15 | TRBD2 | few | CATSRELAGEADTQYF | TGTGCCACCAGCAGAGAACTAGCGGGAGAGGCAGATACGCAGTATTTT
TRBJ2-3 | TRBV5-1 | NA | many | CASSSQDRRGTGTDTQYF | TGCGCCAGCAGTTCTCAGGATCGCCGCGGGACTGGCACAGATACGCAGTATTTT
TRBJ2-1 | TRBV27 | TRBD2 | few | CASSMRLAGMNEQFF | TGTGCCAGCAGTATGCGACTAGCGGGCATGAATGAGCAGTTCTTC
TRBJ2-7 | TRBV29-1 | NA | few | CSVAPRISYEQYF | TGCAGCGTTGCCCCTAGAATATCCTACGAGCAGTACTTC
TRBJ2-2 | TRBV29-1 | NA | few | CSVEVDSPGELFF | TGCAGCGTTGAAGTGGACAGCCCCGGGGAGCTGTTTTTT
TRBJ2-1 | TRBV9 | NA | NA | CASSVVGVPNEQFF | TGTGCCAGCAGCGTAGTTGGGGTCCCCAATGAGCAGTTCTTC
TRBJ2-1 | TRBV7-9 | NA | NA | CASSLLQTWVGSYNEQFF | TGTGCCAGCAGCTTACTCCAGACTTGGGTGGGCTCCTACAATGAGCAGTTCTTC
TRBJ1-1 | TRBV6-6 | TRBD1 | NA | CASSHNTGDTEAFF | TGTGCCAGCAGTCATAACACAGGGGACACTGAAGCTTTCTTT
TRBJ1-1 | TRBV27 | NA | NA | CASSAGGGNTEAFF | TGTGCCAGCAGTGCCGGGGGAGGAAACACTGAAGCTTTCTTT
TRBJ2-1 | TRBV2 | NA | few | CASSEEDGLYSYNEQFF | TGTGCCAGCAGTGAAGAGGATGGGCTTTACTCCTACAATGAGCAGTTCTTC
TRBJ1-6 | TRBV12-3/TRBV12-4 | NA | few | CASSLSGFESPLHF | TGTGCCAGCAGTTTATCAGGGTTCGAGTCACCCCTCCACTTT
TRBJ2-7 | TRBV6-1 | NA | NA | CASSEAGGASLGFEQYF | TGTGCCAGCAGTGAAGCGGGGGGCGCTTCGCTTGGATTTGAGCAGTACTTC
TRBJ2-1 | TRBV12-3/TRBV12-4 | NA | NA | CASSAGLWEQFF | TGTGCCAGCAGTGCGGGACTGTGGGAGCAGTTCTTC
TRBJ2-1 | TRBV12-3/TRBV12-4 | NA | many | CASSSIADEQFF | TGTGCCAGCAGCTCCATCGCGGATGAGCAGTTCTTC
TRBJ2-2 | TRBV19 | TRBD2 | NA | CASTRRVPGLAGDDTGELFF | TGTGCCAGTACCCGCCGTGTCCCGGGACTAGCGGGAGATGACACCGGGGAGCTGTTTTTT
TRBJ1-2 | TRBV2 | NA | NA | CASRRLLDGGYTF | TGTGCCAGCAGGCGACTGCTAGATGGCGGCTACACCTTC
TRBJ2-7 | TRBV20-1 | TRBD2 | few | CSAREGGLGETYEQYF | TGCAGTGCTAGAGAGGGGGGGTTGGGCGAAACCTACGAGCAGTACTTC
TRBJ2-5 | TRBV7-2 | TRBD1 | many | CASSLTRGQQETQYF | TGTGCCAGCAGCCTCACTCGGGGACAGCAAGAGACCCAGTACTTC
TRBJ1-2 | TRBV6-4 | TRBD1 | few | CASSARSGTGASGYTF | TGTGCCAGCAGTGCACGATCCGGGACAGGGGCTTCCGGCTACACCTTC
TRBJ1-2 | TRBV7-9 | NA | NA | CASSLDYRVNYGYTF | TGTGCCAGCAGCTTGGACTACAGGGTCAACTATGGCTACACCTTC
TRBJ2-2 | TRBV7-9 | NA | few | CASTGLANTGELFF | TGTGCCAGTACCGGGCTCGCGAACACCGGGGAGCTGTTTTTT
TRBJ2-7 | TRBV6-2/TRBV6-3 | NA | NA | CASSFSWTGSYEQYF | TGTGCCAGCAGTTTTTCCTGGACTGGATCCTACGAGCAGTACTTC
TRBJ2-1 | TRBV12-3/TRBV12-4 | NA | NA | CASTLTLSHGSYNEQFF | TGTGCCAGCACTCTGACCCTCTCTCACGGCTCCTACAATGAGCAGTTCTTC
TRBJ2-5 | TRBV7-2 | NA | NA | CASSLEAGQETQYF | TGTGCCAGCAGCTTAGAGGCCGGCCAAGAGACCCAGTACTTC
TRBJ1-1 | TRBV7-6 | TRBD1 | NA | CASSSTPGQGNTEAFF | TGTGCCAGCAGCTCCACCCCGGGACAGGGGAACACTGAAGCTTTCTTT
TRBJ2-7 | TRBV5-1 | TRBD1 | few | CASSAPGTVPSYEQYF | TGCGCCAGCAGCGCACCCGGGACAGTACCTTCCTACGAGCAGTACTTC
TRBJ2-7 | TRBV20-1 | TRBD1 | NA | CSTRSGTDSYEQYF | TGCAGTACCCGATCCGGGACAGACTCCTACGAGCAGTACTTC
TRBJ1-2 | TRBV4-2 | NA | NA | CASSQDRTPNYGYTF | TGTGCCAGCAGCCAAGATCGGACACCCAACTATGGCTACACCTTC
TRBJ2-7 | TRBV27 | NA | NA | CASSLFAGGYEQYF | TGTGCCAGCAGTTTATTTGCAGGGGGGTACGAGCAGTACTTC
TRBJ2-2 | TRBV20-1 | NA | NA | CSVRANTGELFF | TGCAGTGTGAGGGCGAACACCGGGGAGCTGTTTTTT
TRBJ2-7 | TRBV12-3/TRBV12-4 | TRBD2 | NA | CASSSTSGAYEQYF | TGTGCCAGCAGTTCCACTAGCGGGGCCTACGAGCAGTACTTC
TRBJ2-3 | TRBV20-1 | TRBD1 | few | CSARDRMYEGADTQYF | TGCAGTGCTAGGGACAGGATGTACGAAGGGGCAGATACGCAGTATTTT
TRBJ1-2 | TRBV29-1 | NA | NA | CSVEDPPGYTF | TGCAGCGTTGAAGATCCGCCTGGCTACACCTTC
TRBJ2-3 | TRBV6-2/TRBV6-3 | TRBD2 | once | CASSYSIASGSDTQYF | TGTGCCAGCAGTTACTCTATTGCTAGCGGTTCAGATACGCAGTATTTT
TRBJ1-2 | TRBV4-1 | TRBD1 | NA | CASFGTERYTF | TGCGCCAGCTTCGGGACAGAACGCTACACCTTC
TRBJ2-6 | TRBV12-3/TRBV12-4 | NA | NA | CASSLVAAGPTSGANVLTF | TGTGCCAGCAGTTTAGTAGCAGCCGGGCCCACCTCCGGGGCCAACGTCCTGACTTTC
TRBJ2-7 | TRBV19 | TRBD2 | few | CASSDGGDYEQYF | TGTGCCAGTAGCGACGGGGGGGACTACGAGCAGTACTTC
TRBJ2-3 | TRBV7-6 | NA | NA | CASSNSGFPQYF | TGTGCCAGCAGCAATAGTGGGTTCCCTCAGTATTTT
TRBJ2-7 | TRBV4-1 | NA | NA | CASSQGTSYEQYF | TGCGCCAGCAGCCAAGGTACGAGCTACGAGCAGTACTTC
TRBJ1-2 | TRBV29-1 | NA | NA | CSVEQGSPPYGYTF | TGCAGCGTTGAACAGGGGTCGCCCCCCTATGGCTACACCTTC